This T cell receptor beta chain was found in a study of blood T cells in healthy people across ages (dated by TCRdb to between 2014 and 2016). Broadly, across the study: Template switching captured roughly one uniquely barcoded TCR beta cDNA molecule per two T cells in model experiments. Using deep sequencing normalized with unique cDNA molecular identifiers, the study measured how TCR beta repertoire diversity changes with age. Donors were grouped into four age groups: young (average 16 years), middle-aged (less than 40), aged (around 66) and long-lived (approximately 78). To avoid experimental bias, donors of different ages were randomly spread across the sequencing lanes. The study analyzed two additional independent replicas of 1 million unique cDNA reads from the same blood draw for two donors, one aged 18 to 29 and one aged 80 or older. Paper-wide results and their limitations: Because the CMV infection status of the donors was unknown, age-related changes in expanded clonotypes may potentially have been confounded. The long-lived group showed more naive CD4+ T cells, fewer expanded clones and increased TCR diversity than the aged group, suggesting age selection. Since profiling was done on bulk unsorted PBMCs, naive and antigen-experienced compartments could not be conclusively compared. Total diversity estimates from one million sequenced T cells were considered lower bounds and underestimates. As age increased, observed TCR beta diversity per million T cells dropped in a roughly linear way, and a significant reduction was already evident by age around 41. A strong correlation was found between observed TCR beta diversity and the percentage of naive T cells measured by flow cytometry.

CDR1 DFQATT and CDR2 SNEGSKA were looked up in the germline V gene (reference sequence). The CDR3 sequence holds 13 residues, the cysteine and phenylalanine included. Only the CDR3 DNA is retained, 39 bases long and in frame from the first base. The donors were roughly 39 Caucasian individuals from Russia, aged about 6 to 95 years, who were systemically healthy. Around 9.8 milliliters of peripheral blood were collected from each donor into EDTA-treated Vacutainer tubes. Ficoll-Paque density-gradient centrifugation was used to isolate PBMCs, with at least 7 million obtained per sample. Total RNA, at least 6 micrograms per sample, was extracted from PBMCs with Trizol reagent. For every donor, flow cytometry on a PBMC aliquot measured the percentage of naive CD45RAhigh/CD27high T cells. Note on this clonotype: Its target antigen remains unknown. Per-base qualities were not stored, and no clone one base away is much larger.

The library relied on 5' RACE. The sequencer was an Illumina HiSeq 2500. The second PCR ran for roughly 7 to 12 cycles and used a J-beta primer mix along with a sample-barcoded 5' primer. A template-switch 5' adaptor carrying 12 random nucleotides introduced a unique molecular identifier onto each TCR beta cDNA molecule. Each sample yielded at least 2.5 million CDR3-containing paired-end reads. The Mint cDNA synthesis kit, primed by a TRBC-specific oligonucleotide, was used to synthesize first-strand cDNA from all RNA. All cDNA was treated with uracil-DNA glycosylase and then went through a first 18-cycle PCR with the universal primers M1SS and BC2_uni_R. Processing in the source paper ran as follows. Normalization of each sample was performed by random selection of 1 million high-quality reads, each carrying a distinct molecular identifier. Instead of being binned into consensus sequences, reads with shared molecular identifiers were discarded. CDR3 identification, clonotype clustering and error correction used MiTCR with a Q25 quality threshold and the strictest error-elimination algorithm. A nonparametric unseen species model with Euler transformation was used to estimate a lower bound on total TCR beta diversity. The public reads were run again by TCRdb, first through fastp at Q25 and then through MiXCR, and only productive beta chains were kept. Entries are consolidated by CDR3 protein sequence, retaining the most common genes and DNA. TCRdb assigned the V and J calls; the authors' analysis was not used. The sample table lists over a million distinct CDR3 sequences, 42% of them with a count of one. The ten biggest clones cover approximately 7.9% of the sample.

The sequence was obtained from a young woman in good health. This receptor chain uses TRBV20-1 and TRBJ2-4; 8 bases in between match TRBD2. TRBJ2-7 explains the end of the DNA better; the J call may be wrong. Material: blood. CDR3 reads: CSAGGREVYEQYF. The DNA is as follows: TGCAGTGCTGGAGGGCGGGAGGTCTACGAGCAGTACTTC.